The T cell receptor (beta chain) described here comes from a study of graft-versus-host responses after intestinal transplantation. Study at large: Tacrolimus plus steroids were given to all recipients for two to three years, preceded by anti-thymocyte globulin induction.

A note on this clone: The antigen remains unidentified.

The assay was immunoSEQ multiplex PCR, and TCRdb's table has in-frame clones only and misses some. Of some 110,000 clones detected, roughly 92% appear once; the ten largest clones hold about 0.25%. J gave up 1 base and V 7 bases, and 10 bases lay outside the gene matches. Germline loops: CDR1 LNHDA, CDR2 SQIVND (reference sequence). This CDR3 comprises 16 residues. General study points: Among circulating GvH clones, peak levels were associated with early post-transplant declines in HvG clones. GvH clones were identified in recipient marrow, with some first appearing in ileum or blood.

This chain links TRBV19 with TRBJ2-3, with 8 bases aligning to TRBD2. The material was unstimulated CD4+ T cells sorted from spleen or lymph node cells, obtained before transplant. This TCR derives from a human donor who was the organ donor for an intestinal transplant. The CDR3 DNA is TGTGCCAGTACGAGGGCAGCGGGAGACGGCACAGATACGCAGTATTTT. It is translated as CASTRAAGDGTDTQYF.